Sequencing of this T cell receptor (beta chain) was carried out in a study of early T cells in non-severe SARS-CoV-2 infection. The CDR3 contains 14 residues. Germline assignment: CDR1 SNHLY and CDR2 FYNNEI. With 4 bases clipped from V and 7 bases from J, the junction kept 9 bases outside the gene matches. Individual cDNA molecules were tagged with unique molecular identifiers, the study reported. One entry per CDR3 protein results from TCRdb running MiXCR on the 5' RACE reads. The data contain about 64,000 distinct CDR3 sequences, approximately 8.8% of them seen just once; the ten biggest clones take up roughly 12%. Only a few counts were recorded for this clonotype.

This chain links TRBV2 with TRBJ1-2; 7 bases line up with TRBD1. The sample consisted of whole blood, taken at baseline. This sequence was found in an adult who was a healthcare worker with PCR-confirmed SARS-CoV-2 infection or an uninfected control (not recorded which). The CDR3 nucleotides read TGTGCCAGCAGTGCCGACAGGGATACGGGTGGCTACACCTTC. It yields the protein CASSADRDTGGYTF.